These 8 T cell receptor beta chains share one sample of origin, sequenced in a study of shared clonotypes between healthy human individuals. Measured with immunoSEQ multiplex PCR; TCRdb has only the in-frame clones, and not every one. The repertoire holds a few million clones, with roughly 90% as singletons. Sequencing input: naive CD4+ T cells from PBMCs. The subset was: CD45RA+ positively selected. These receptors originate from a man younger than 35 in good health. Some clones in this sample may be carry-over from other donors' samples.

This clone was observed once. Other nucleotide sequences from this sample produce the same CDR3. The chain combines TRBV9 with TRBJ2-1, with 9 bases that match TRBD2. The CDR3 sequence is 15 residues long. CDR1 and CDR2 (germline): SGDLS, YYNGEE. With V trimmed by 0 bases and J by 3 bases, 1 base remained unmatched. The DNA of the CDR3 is TGTGCCAGCAGCGTAGGTAGCGGGGGCTACAATGAGCAGTTCTTC. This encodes CASSVGSGGYNEQFF.

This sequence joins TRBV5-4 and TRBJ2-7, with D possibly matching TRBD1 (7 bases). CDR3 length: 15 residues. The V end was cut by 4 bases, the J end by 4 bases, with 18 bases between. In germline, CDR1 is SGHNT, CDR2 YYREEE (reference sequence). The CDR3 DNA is TGTGCCAGCAGCGTCGGAGGGGGCAAAACGTACGAGCAGTACTTC. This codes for CASSVGGGKTYEQYF.

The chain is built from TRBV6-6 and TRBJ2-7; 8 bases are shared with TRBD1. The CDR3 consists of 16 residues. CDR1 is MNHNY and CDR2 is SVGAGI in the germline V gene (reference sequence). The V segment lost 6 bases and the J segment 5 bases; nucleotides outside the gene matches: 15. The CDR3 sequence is CASSPQGADRANEQYF. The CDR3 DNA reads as TGTGCCAGCAGCCCACAGGGTGCGGACAGGGCCAACGAGCAGTACTTC.

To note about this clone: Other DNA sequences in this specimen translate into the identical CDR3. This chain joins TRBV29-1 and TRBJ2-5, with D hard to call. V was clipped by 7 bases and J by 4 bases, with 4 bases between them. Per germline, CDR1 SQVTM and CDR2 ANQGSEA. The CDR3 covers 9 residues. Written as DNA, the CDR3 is TGCAGCGCCGGAGAGACCCAGTACTTC. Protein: CSAGETQYF. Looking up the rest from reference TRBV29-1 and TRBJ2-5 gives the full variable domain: SAVISQKPSRDICQRGTSLTIQCQVDSQVTMMFWYRQQPGQSLTLIATANQGSEATYESGFVIDKFPISRPNLTFSTLTVSNMSPEDSSIYLCSAGETQYFGPGTRLLVL.

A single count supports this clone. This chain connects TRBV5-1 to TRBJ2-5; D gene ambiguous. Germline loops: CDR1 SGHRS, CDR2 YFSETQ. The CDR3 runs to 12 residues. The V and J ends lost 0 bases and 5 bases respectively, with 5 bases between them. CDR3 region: CASSLELETQYF. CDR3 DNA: TGCGCCAGCAGCTTGGAGTTGGAGACCCAGTACTTC.

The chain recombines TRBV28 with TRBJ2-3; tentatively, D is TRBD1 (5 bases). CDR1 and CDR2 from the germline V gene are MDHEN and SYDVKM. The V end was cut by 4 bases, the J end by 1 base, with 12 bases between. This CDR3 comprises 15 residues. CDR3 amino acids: CASSYGGRGTDTQYF. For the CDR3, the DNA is TGTGCCAGCAGTTATGGTGGCAGGGGCACAGATACGCAGTATTTT. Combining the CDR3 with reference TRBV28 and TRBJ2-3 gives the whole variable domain DVKVTQSSRYLVKRTGEKVFLECVQDMDHENMFWYRQDPGLGLRLIYFSYDVKMKEKGDIPEGYSVSREKKERFSLILESASTNQTSMYLCASSYGGRGTDTQYFGPGTRLTVL.

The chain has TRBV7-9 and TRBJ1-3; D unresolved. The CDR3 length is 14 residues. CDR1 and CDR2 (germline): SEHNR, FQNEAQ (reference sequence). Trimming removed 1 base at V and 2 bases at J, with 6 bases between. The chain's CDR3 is CASSLEPPGNTIYF. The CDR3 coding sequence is TGTGCCAGCAGCTTAGAGCCTCCTGGAAACACCATATATTTT.

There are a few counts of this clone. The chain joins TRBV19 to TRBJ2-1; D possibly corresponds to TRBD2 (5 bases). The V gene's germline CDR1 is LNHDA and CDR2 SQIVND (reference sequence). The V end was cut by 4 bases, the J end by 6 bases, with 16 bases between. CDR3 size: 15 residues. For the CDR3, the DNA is TGTGCCAGTAGTACGGCTAGCCCCCCCACCAATGAGCAGTTCTTC. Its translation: CASSTASPPTNEQFF.